These 23 T cell receptor beta chains originate from one sample sequenced in a study of cytomegalovirus exposure and HLA in healthy donors. In the PCR, 60 Vbeta and 13 Jbeta primers were used. Using immunoSEQ multiplex PCR, the repertoire was profiled, and TCRdb retains in-frame clones only, with some absent. The sample includes approximately 93,000 clones, approximately 69% of them seen just once. Sequences were obtained from PBMCs. The receptors were sampled from a boy between 10 and 17 years old in good health and CMV-seropositive.

This clone was picked up a small number of times. This chain connects TRBV18 to TRBJ1-5; tentative D call: TRBD1 (5 bases). The CDR3 consists of 13 residues. Between the trimmed V and J ends, which lost 4 bases and 5 bases, there was a span of 9 bases. CDR1 is KGHSH, CDR2 LQKENI, per germline. The CDR3 loop is CASSRGTYQPQHF. The DNA for the CDR3 is TGTGCCAGCTCACGCGGGACCTATCAGCCCCAGCATTTT.

The chain employs TRBV5-1 and TRBJ2-7; maybe TRBD1 (6 bases). V gave up 4 bases and J gave up 2 bases, with 10 bases separating them. This CDR3 comprises 13 residues. Germline CDR1 and CDR2: SGHRS and YFSETQ. CDR3 loop: CASSTGSTYEQYF. CDR3 sequence (DNA): TGCGCCAGCAGCACAGGGAGTACCTACGAGCAGTACTTC.

The chain is built from TRBV5-1 and TRBJ2-5; 16 bases agree with TRBD2. This CDR3 is built from 16 residues. V gave up 4 bases and J gave up 4 bases; unmatched junction bases: 4. Germline V lookup: CDR1 SGHRS, CDR2 YFSETQ. This CDR3 is CASSPGTSGRAETQYF. The CDR3 DNA follows: TGCGCCAGCAGCCCCGGGACTAGCGGGAGGGCAGAGACCCAGTACTTC.

This sequence joins TRBV6-5 and TRBJ2-3; D perhaps matches TRBD1 (5 bases). This CDR3 contains 15 residues. CDR1 is MNHEY and CDR2 is SVGAGI in the germline V gene. The V gene lost 5 bases and the J gene lost 1 base, with 13 bases spanning the gap. The CDR3 reads CASSRGGHGTDTQYF. CDR3 nucleotides: TGTGCCAGCAGTCGAGGCGGACACGGCACAGATACGCAGTATTTT.

The chain couples TRBV29-1 to TRBJ2-5; 9 nucleotides align to TRBD1. J gave up 7 bases and V 0 bases, and 6 bases lay outside the gene matches. The CDR3 spans 14 residues. Germline CDR1 and CDR2: SQVTM and ANQGSEA. The CDR3 region has the DNA TGCAGCGTTGAAGAGGGGACAGGGATGGGGACCCAGTACTTC. It yields the protein CSVEEGTGMGTQYF.

CDR3 amino acids: CASSPGQGLYEQYF. The CDR3 region has the DNA TGTGCCAGTAGCCCGGGACAGGGTCTTTACGAGCAGTACTTC. The chain couples TRBV19 to TRBJ2-7, with 9 bases fitting TRBD1. CDR3 length: 14 residues. Germline-derived CDR1 and CDR2 are LNHDA and SQIVND (reference sequence). V was pared by 6 bases and J by 4 bases, with 7 bases of the junction left unmatched.

A remark on this clone: At one boundary the junction diverges from the germline segment, which might be a read error. The chain recombines TRBV6-5 with TRBJ1-5; tentatively, D is TRBD1 (6 bases). CDR1 MNHEY and CDR2 SVGAGI come from the germline V gene. The CDR3 length is 14 residues. The CDR3: CASNQGTSNQPQNF. CDR3 nucleotide sequence: TGTGCCAGCAACCAGGGGACTAGCAATCAGCCCCAGAATTTT.

The chain combines TRBV19 with TRBJ1-6, with a possible D match to TRBD1 (5 bases). The CDR3 spans 13 residues. With 5 bases removed from V and 10 bases from J, the gap between germline ends came to 12 bases. Germline V gives CDR1 LNHDA, CDR2 SQIVND (reference sequence). The CDR3 DNA sequence: TGTGCCAGTAGTTCGGCAGGGCAGTCACCCCTCCACTTT. Translated, it gives CASSSAGQSPLHF.

A few counts support this clone. The chain has TRBV5-4 and TRBJ2-1, with 11 bases identical to TRBD2. V shed 6 bases, J shed 7 bases, and the junction held 12 bases outside the gene matches. This CDR3 has 16 amino acids. Germline V gene lookup returns CDR1 SGHNT and CDR2 YYREEE (reference sequence). The CDR3 loop reads CASNRLAGNNLNEQFF. CDR3 DNA sequence: TGTGCCAGCAACCGACTAGCGGGAAATAATCTGAATGAGCAGTTCTTC.

This chain connects TRBV6-1 to TRBJ2-4; D perhaps matches TRBD1 (5 bases). Germline CDR1 is MNHNS and CDR2 is SASEGT. Trimming left V 2 bases short and J 1 base short, with 9 bases between. This CDR3 comprises 15 residues. The CDR3: CASSESGLAKNIQYF. For the CDR3, the DNA is TGTGCCAGCAGTGAATCAGGGTTGGCCAAAAACATTCAGTACTTC.

CDR3 protein: CASSYSRGADEKLFF. In DNA form, the CDR3 reads TGTGCCAGCAGTTACTCGCGGGGGGCTGATGAAAAACTGTTTTTT. This sequence joins TRBV6-5 and TRBJ1-4; possible D gene TRBD1, 6 bases. The V end was cut by 0 bases, the J end by 6 bases, with 11 bases between. The CDR3 runs 15 residues. Per germline, CDR1 MNHEY and CDR2 SVGAGI.

This clone turned up a few times. DNA for the CDR3: TGTGCCAGCAGCTTCCTACAAGGGGTGGTTGGTGAGCAGTTCTTC. Translation gives CASSFLQGVVGEQFF. The chain joins TRBV5-6 to TRBJ2-1; D might be TRBD1 (5 bases). V was cut by 2 bases and J by 9 bases, with 18 bases left in between. The CDR3 contains 15 residues. Germline lookup yields CDR1 SGHDT and CDR2 YYEEEE. Supplemented by reference TRBV5-6 and TRBJ2-1, the full variable domain reads DAGVTQSPTHLIKTRGQQVTLRCSPKSGHDTVSWYQQALGQGPQFIFQYYEEEERQRGNFPDRFSGHQFPNYSSELNVNALLLGDSALYLCASSFLQGVVGEQFFGPGTRLTVL.

The chain couples TRBV7-2 to TRBJ2-1; 13 bases are shared with TRBD2. This CDR3 is 16 amino acids long. Trimming removed 3 bases from V and 7 bases from J; junction bases left unmatched: 6. Germline CDR1 and CDR2: SGHTA and FQGNSA. Written as DNA, the CDR3 is TGTGCCAGCAGCTTCTGGACTAGCGGGAGTTTGAATGAGCAGTTCTTC. Protein: CASSFWTSGSLNEQFF.

The chain employs TRBV20-1 and TRBJ1-4, with D hard to call. Germline CDR1 reads DFQATT; CDR2 reads SNEGSKA (reference sequence). This CDR3 contains 11 residues. V was clipped by 6 bases and J by 4 bases, with 6 bases between them. CDR3 in DNA: TGCAGTGCAACGAGTAATGAAAAACTGTTTTTT. Encoded protein: CSATSNEKLFF.

This clone was recorded a few times. V is TRBV30 and J is TRBJ2-7; the D gene is possibly TRBD2 (5 bases). This CDR3 contains 13 residues. Germline V gene sequence: CDR1 GTSNPN, CDR2 SVGIG (reference sequence). Trimming pared 5 bases from V and 0 bases from J, leaving 11 bases between. The CDR3 DNA reads as TGTGCCTGGCGGGATAGTGTCTCCTACGAGCAGTACTTC. Its protein product is CAWRDSVSYEQYF.

A few counts support this clone. The chain has TRBV30 and TRBJ2-5, with 10 bases that match TRBD2. Near its end, the DNA agrees better with TRBJ2-7, so the J call may be wrong. Germline V lookup: CDR1 GTSNPN, CDR2 SVGIG (reference sequence). This CDR3 comprises 13 residues. The CDR3 loop is CAWDRLAGYEQYF. The CDR3, as DNA: TGTGCCTGGGACCGACTAGCGGGCTACGAGCAGTACTTC.

The chain joins TRBV28 to TRBJ1-1; D gene ambiguous. V gave up 8 bases and J gave up 3 bases, with 4 bases separating them. CDR1 and CDR2 (germline): MDHEN, SYDVKM. The CDR3 runs to 10 residues. In DNA form, the CDR3 reads TGTGCCAGCGCGCACACTGAAGCTTTCTTT. Translation: CASAHTEAFF. The full variable domain, rest sourced from reference TRBV28 and TRBJ1-1, is DVKVTQSSRYLVKRTGEKVFLECVQDMDHENMFWYRQDPGLGLRLIYFSYDVKMKEKGDIPEGYSVSREKKERFSLILESASTNQTSMYLCASAHTEAFFGQGTRLTVV.

This clone was observed a single time. The rearrangement uses TRBV6-5 and TRBJ2-1; a possible D gene is TRBD2 (6 bases). Trimming cost V 5 bases and J 7 bases, with 18 bases left between them. The CDR3 has 15 amino acids. The germline CDR1 and CDR2 sequences are MNHEY and SVGAGI. Here the CDR3 reads CASSRTYGSGNEQFF. CDR3 DNA sequence: TGTGCCAGCAGTAGAACATACGGGAGTGGGAATGAGCAGTTCTTC.

The V and J genes are TRBV2 and TRBJ1-1; weak D call: TRBD1 (5 bases). V was shortened by 6 bases and J by 0 bases, with 17 bases between the two germline ends. Germline assignment: CDR1 SNHLY and CDR2 FYNNEI. The CDR3 runs to 16 residues. In DNA, the CDR3 is TGTGCCAGCAGGGCAGACAGACGAAGAATGAACACTGAAGCTTTCTTT. This gives the protein CASRADRRRMNTEAFF.

The chain joins TRBV18 to TRBJ2-1; the match to TRBD2 covers 11 bases. Trimming at V came to 5 bases and at J to 2 bases, leaving 2 bases not matched to a gene. Germline-derived CDR1 and CDR2 are KGHSH and LQKENI. The CDR3 spans 15 residues. CDR3 sequence (DNA): TGTGCCAGCTCAGTGGGACTAGCGGCCTACAATGAGCAGTTCTTC. Its translation: CASSVGLAAYNEQFF.

The V gene is TRBV15, the J gene TRBJ2-7; 10 nucleotides line up with TRBD2. Germline V CDR1 and CDR2: LNHNV, YYDKDF (reference sequence). The J segment lost 5 bases and the V segment lost 0 bases, leaving 16 bases of the junction unmatched. The CDR3 covers 19 residues. Written as DNA, the CDR3 is TGTGCCACCAGCAGAGACCTTGCCATGCTAGCGGGAGATCCCCACGAGCAGTACTTC. Translated, it gives CATSRDLAMLAGDPHEQYF.

The V and J genes are TRBV5-4 and TRBJ1-1; TRBD1 matches 7 bases. Germline CDR1 reads SGHNT; CDR2 reads YYREEE (reference sequence). This CDR3 is built from 16 residues. The ends lost 0 bases at V and 3 bases at J; junction bases unmatched: 8. In DNA form, the CDR3 reads TGTGCCAGCAGCTTGGCAGGGGGGCTGGGGTACACTGAAGCTTTCTTT. It is translated as CASSLAGGLGYTEAFF.

A few counts support this clone. This rearrangement joins TRBV5-1 to TRBJ2-1, with a tentative D call TRBD1 (7 bases). The CDR3 consists of 14 residues. Trimming removed 0 bases at V and 7 bases at J, with 11 bases between. Germline CDR1 is SGHRS and CDR2 is YFSETQ. The CDR3 nucleotides read TGCGCCAGCAGCTTGGTGCAGGGGGGTAATGAGCAGTTCTTC. Its protein product is CASSLVQGGNEQFF.